Sequencing of this T cell receptor (beta chain) was carried out in a study of shared clonotypes between healthy human individuals. Adult donors, all healthy and HIV-negative, had no recent acute infections or vaccinations. The repertoire was sequenced with immunoSEQ multiplex PCR; TCRdb's copy has only in-frame clones and lacks some. Found here are a few million clones, about 90% of them singletons; the top ten hold 0.37%. Only one count was recorded for this clone. Sequencing used naive CD4+ T cells from PBMCs. Specified subset: CD45RA+ positively selected. This receptor was identified in a man aged 18 to 30 in good health. Some clones in this sample may be carry-over from other donors' samples.

The CDR3 is CASSTQRGSSYNEQFF. The CDR3 nucleotides are TGTGCCAGCAGCACACAGCGGGGGAGCTCCTACAATGAGCAGTTCTTC. The chain has TRBV7-3 and TRBJ2-1; 8 bases agree with TRBD2. Looked up from germline, CDR1 is SGHTA and CDR2 is FQGTGA. The CDR3 sequence is 16 residues long. V was clipped by 5 bases and J by 0 bases; unmatched bases: 6.